This T cell receptor (beta chain) came from a study of cytomegalovirus exposure and HLA in healthy donors. Study-wide points: V segments that were indistinguishable, TRBV6-2 and TRBV6-3 among them, were omitted from analysis. Immune exposure information available was restricted to CMV serostatus. Later analysis reportedly placed an Asian-associated ancestry cluster below the roughly 640-donor mean in N-insertions.

The CDR3 loop spans 17 amino acids. Germline CDR1 is SGHAT and CDR2 is FQDESV (reference sequence). V shed 2 bases, J shed 2 bases, and the junction held 10 bases outside the gene matches. In the PCR, 60 Vbeta and 13 Jbeta primers were used. Repertoires were generated with immunoSEQ multiplex PCR, while TCRdb's copy carries only in-frame clones and drops some. The table records around 50,000 clones, about three quarters of them present only once. As concerns this clone: Its matching antigen is unknown.

This receptor was taken from a young man in good health and CMV-seropositive. The sample comprised PBMCs. The rearrangement uses TRBV11-1 and TRBJ2-3; 7 bases fit TRBD1. CDR3 amino acids: CASSLLSGQAFTDTQYF. Here the CDR3 DNA reads TGTGCCAGCAGCTTACTGAGCGGACAGGCCTTCACAGATACGCAGTATTTT.